The source of this TCR beta chain is a study of T cell clonotyping in hematopoietic cell transplantation. Measured with immunoSEQ multiplex PCR; TCRdb has only the in-frame clones, and not every one. Of 15,000 to 20,000 clones listed, around three quarters are singletons. Indicated time point: recipient sample about 28 days before transplant, after cytoreduction. About this clone itself: The junction shows a germline mismatch at one end, possibly a read error.

Germline CDR1 and CDR2: MGHDK and SYGVNS. The CDR3 covers 17 residues. Sample: peripheral blood mononuclear cells, taken before stem cell transplant. The TCR comes from a man in his sixties with acute myeloid leukemia. Some clones in this sample may be carry-over from other donors' samples. V gene TRBV25-1 combines with J gene TRBJ2-7; 8 bases match TRBD1. CDR3 residues: CACSEATGQGGSYEQYF. The CDR3 DNA is TGTGCCTGCAGCGAAGCAACCGGACAGGGAGGCTCCTACGAGCAGTACTTC.